The rows below give T cell receptor beta chains drawn from one sample of a study of technical replicates of blood from a few donors. The table came from immunoSEQ multiplex PCR; TCRdb's copy has only in-frame clones and leaves some out. There are about 82,000 clones in the sample; just under 95% occur only once, and approximately 0.41% lies in the top ten. Input material: T cells isolated from PBMCs. The receptors were gathered from a human donor in good health. The CDR3 runs from the conserved cysteine through the conserved F or W. A D gene is named only where the DNA matches it firmly.

j_call,v_call,d_call,cdr3_aa,cdr3_nt
TRBJ1-5,TRBV15,TRBD1,CATSRGQGEVQPQHF,TGTGCCACCAGCAGAGGACAGGGAGAGGTCCAGCCCCAGCATTTT
TRBJ2-7,TRBV6-1,TRBD2,CASSLAGADEQYF,TGTGCCAGCAGTCTAGCGGGAGCTGATGAGCAGTACTTC
TRBJ2-6,TRBV25-1,TRBD1,CASRGTGPQSGANVLTF,TGTGCCAGCAGGGGGACAGGCCCTCAATCTGGGGCCAACGTCCTGACTTTC
TRBJ2-1,TRBV28,TRBD2,CASSYAGTSGLNEQFF,TGTGCCAGCAGTTACGCCGGGACTAGCGGGCTCAATGAGCAGTTCTTC
TRBJ2-1,TRBV4-3,TRBD1,CASSQGQGYNEQFF,TGCGCCAGCAGCCAGGGACAGGGTTACAATGAGCAGTTCTTC
TRBJ1-2,TRBV7-9,TRBD1,CASSTSGTGGHGYTF,TGTGCCAGCAGCACATCCGGGACAGGGGGTCATGGCTACACCTTC
TRBJ1-1,TRBV11-3,-,CASSLAQGPGDTEAFF,TGTGCCAGCAGCTTAGCCCAGGGCCCGGGGGACACTGAAGCTTTCTTT
TRBJ2-1,TRBV29-1,TRBD2,CSVVLAGGQGEQFF,TGCAGCGTTGTACTAGCGGGAGGGCAAGGTGAGCAGTTCTTC
TRBJ1-5,TRBV6-5,-,CASSYSSVNQPQHF,TGTGCCAGCAGTTACTCGTCGGTCAATCAGCCCCAGCATTTT
TRBJ2-1,TRBV9,-,CASSVEVGGPKEQFF,TGTGCCAGCAGCGTAGAGGTTGGAGGGCCCAAGGAGCAGTTCTTC
TRBJ2-1,TRBV5-6,TRBD1,CASSLLGTGVNEQFF,TGTGCCAGCAGCCTACTAGGGACAGGCGTCAATGAGCAGTTCTTC
TRBJ1-1,TRBV9,-,CASSVDGVWDTEAFF,TGTGCCAGCAGCGTGGACGGGGTGTGGGACACTGAAGCTTTCTTT
TRBJ1-5,TRBV7-8,-,CASSRPNMGGYSNQPQHF,TGTGCCAGCAGCCGACCGAACATGGGGGGGTATAGCAATCAGCCCCAGCATTTT
TRBJ1-1,TRBV19,-,CASSIPVAGTEAFF,TGTGCCAGTAGTATTCCGGTCGCGGGCACTGAAGCTTTCTTT
TRBJ2-3,TRBV5-4,-,CASSWGEFTDTQYF,TGTGCCAGCAGCTGGGGGGAATTCACAGATACGCAGTATTTT
TRBJ2-1,TRBV29-1,TRBD1,CSVDRGLNNEQFF,TGCAGCGTTGACAGGGGGCTGAACAATGAGCAGTTCTTC
TRBJ2-3,TRBV19,-,CASSIVGADTQYF,TGTGCCAGTAGTATAGTAGGGGCAGATACGCAGTATTTT
TRBJ1-2,TRBV5-8,-,CASSLFTEDGYTF,TGTGCCAGCAGCTTGTTTACTGAGGATGGCTACACCTTC
TRBJ1-1,TRBV28,TRBD1,CASRLQGTTEAFF,TGTGCCAGCAGGCTACAGGGGACCACTGAAGCTTTCTTT
TRBJ2-5,TRBV2,TRBD2,CASSFDRTSGSPYQETQYF,TGTGCCAGCAGTTTTGACCGGACTAGCGGGAGCCCGTACCAAGAGACCCAGTACTTC